This TCR beta chain stems from a study of identical twins. This clonotype was seen at least ten times. This CDR3 comprises 14 residues. Germline V lookup: CDR1 SGHTA, CDR2 FQGNSA. Losses at the gene ends were 6 bases for V and 6 bases for J; bases not matched to a gene: 9. TCRdb re-analysed the 5' RACE reads in MiXCR, keeping a single row per CDR3 protein. The table records some 560,000 distinct CDR3 sequences, more than 9% of them present only once. This same sample was also taken into another study, of yellow fever vaccine responses in identical twins.

This chain connects TRBV7-2 to TRBJ2-5; the match to TRBD2 covers 8 bases. The clonotype originates from a woman aged 18-30 years in good health. Input material: PBMCs. CDR3 amino acids: CASSSPGLEKTQYF. The CDR3 DNA follows: TGTGCCAGCAGTTCACCGGGACTAGAAAAGACCCAGTACTTC.